What follows is one TCR beta chain and its context. What it binds is unknown. Some clones are missing from TCRdb's copy, which holds only in-frame ones; the method was immunoSEQ multiplex PCR. Among around 110,000 clones, over 75% were seen once, and the ten largest hold about 0.18%. CDR1 and CDR2 from the germline V gene are GTSNPN and SVGIG (reference sequence). This CDR3 contains 14 residues. Trimming removed 0 bases from V and 7 bases from J; junction bases left unmatched: 5. The data stem from a study of graft-versus-host responses after intestinal transplantation. This TCR was recovered from a human donor who received an intestinal transplant. The sequences come from unstimulated CD4+ T cells sorted from spleen or lymph node cells, collected before intestinal transplant. V is TRBV30 and J is TRBJ2-1; 8 positions match TRBD2. This CDR3 reads CAWSVLAGWNEQFF. The CDR3 DNA reads TGTGCCTGGAGTGTGTTAGCGGGGTGGAATGAGCAGTTCTTC.